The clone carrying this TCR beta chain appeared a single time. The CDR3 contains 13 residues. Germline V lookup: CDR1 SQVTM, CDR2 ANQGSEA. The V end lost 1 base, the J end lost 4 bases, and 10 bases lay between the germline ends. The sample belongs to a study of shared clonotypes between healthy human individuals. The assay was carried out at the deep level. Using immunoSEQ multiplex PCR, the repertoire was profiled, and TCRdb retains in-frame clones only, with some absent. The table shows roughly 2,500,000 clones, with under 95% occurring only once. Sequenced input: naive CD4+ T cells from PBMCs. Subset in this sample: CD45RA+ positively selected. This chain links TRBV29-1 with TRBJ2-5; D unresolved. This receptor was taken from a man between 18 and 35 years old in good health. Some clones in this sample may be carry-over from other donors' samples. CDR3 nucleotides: TGCAGCGTTGAAGGCGAGTTGCGAGAGACCCAGTACTTC. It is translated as CSVEGELRETQYF.